This is a list of T cell receptor beta chains from one sample in a study of blood T cell repertoires in COVID-19. The protocol was immunoSEQ multiplex PCR, while the TCRdb copy is restricted to in-frame clones and leaves out a portion. Found here are roughly 350,000 clones, 92% of them singletons; the top ten hold under 20%. The material sequenced was PBMCs or T cells enriched from blood (not recorded which). These receptors all come from a woman between 25 and 40 years old who had recovered from COVID-19. Each CDR3 is given with its conserved first and last residue. D genes are given only for firm matches. A clone size is listed for some rows: how often the clone was seen (once, few, many), or a class if it is expanded.

NA | TRBJ1-2 | NA | TRBV3-1/TRBV3-2 | TGTGCCAGCAGCCAAGGGACAGAAAGAGGGAGCTACACCTTC | CASSQGTERGSYTF
NA | TRBJ1-5 | NA | TRBV6-2/TRBV6-3 | TGTGCCAGCAGTTACCAGGAGGGCTATGAGCCCCAGCATTTT | CASSYQEGYEPQHF
few | TRBJ2-5 | NA | TRBV5-1 | TGCGCCAGCAGCTTGGACCGCGATGAGACCCAGTACTTC | CASSLDRDETQYF
once | TRBJ2-1 | TRBD2 | TRBV5-1 | TGCGCCAGCAGCCTGGGGGGACTAGCGATTTTCTTC | CASSLGGLAIFF
NA | TRBJ2-7 | NA | TRBV14 | TGTGCCAGCAGCCCGCGACTGAGCGAGCAGTACTTC | CASSPRLSEQYF
NA | TRBJ2-7 | NA | TRBV19 | TGTGCCAGTAGTCACGGGGACATGGTCTACGAGCAGTACTTC | CASSHGDMVYEQYF
NA | TRBJ2-5 | TRBD2 | TRBV11-2 | TGTGCCAGCAGCTTAGAGGGATACAGACTAGCGGTGGGGGTGACCCAGTACTTC | CASSLEGYRLAVGVTQYF
NA | TRBJ2-5 | NA | TRBV19 | TGTGCCAGTAGTATGTTGACAGGAGAGACCCAGTACTTC | CASSMLTGETQYF
NA | TRBJ2-5 | TRBD2 | TRBV7-8 | TGTGCCAGCAGCTTAGTTATTGCGGTAGCGGGAGTATACGAGACCCAGTACTTC | CASSLVIAVAGVYETQYF
NA | TRBJ1-1 | NA | TRBV10-3 | TGTGCCATCAGTGAGAAGGGGCTCACTGAAGCTTTCTTT | CAISEKGLTEAFF
NA | TRBJ2-7 | NA | TRBV5-1 | TGCGCCAGCAGCTTCCTTACGGGAGCTTCCTACGAGCAGTACTTC | CASSFLTGASYEQYF
NA | TRBJ2-3 | NA | TRBV9 | TGTGCCAGCAGCACCGACTTTCTCAACACAGATACGCAGTATTTT | CASSTDFLNTDTQYF
NA | TRBJ2-1 | NA | TRBV11-3 | TGTGCCAGCAGCTTAGATCGCGGGACTTCATACAATGAGCAGTTCTTC | CASSLDRGTSYNEQFF
once | TRBJ2-1 | TRBD2 | TRBV29-1 | TGCAGCGTTGTAAACCCGGGACTAGCAAACCCGTGGGGTTACAATGAGCAGTTCTTC | CSVVNPGLANPWGYNEQFF
NA | TRBJ1-5 | NA | TRBV18 | TGTGCCAGCTCACCAGCTAGAAATCAGCCCCAGCATTTT | CASSPARNQPQHF
NA | TRBJ2-3 | NA | TRBV28 | TGTGCCACCAGGCAGGTCACAGATACGCAGTATTTT | CATRQVTDTQYF
NA | TRBJ1-1 | NA | TRBV5-1 | TGCGCCAGCAGCTTGGGGAGGGGAGTGAACACTGAAGCTTTCTTT | CASSLGRGVNTEAFF
NA | TRBJ2-2 | NA | TRBV2 | TGTGCCAGCAGTAGCCCGGCGGCAGGGATTGTGACCGGGGAGCTGTTTTTT | CASSSPAAGIVTGELFF
NA | TRBJ2-7 | TRBD1 | TRBV23-1 | TGCGCCAGCAGTCAATTGGATCTGGCGGCCGGGACAGGCACCTACGAGCAGTACTTC | CASSQLDLAAGTGTYEQYF
NA | TRBJ2-3 | TRBD1 | TRBV19 | TGTGCCAGTAGTATAAGCTTTTACCCAGGGGGTAGAGATACGCAGTATTTT | CASSISFYPGGRDTQYF
few | TRBJ1-3 | NA | TRBV5-5 | TGTGCCAGCAGCTTGGGGGGAGATAGGAGAAACACCATATATTTT | CASSLGGDRRNTIYF
once | TRBJ1-2 | NA | TRBV4-3 | TGCGCCAGCAGCCAAGGTGGAAGGACAGCGAGCTATGGCTACACCTTC | CASSQGGRTASYGYTF
NA | TRBJ1-1 | NA | TRBV7-8 | TGTGCCAGCAGCCCGGGGGGAGAAGCTTTCTTT | CASSPGGEAFF
NA | TRBJ1-2 | NA | TRBV28 | TGTGCCAGCACCCCCCCACCAGGGTGGAACTATGGCTACACCTTC | CASTPPPGWNYGYTF
NA | TRBJ1-1 | TRBD1 | TRBV2 | TGTGCCAGCAGGAACCGGGACAGGTCCATCCGGAGTGTAGCTTTCTTT | CASRNRDRSIRSVAFF
NA | TRBJ1-6 | TRBD1 | TRBV27 | TGTGCCAGCAGTTTTAGGACAGGGGCCGATTCACCCCTCCACTTT | CASSFRTGADSPLHF
NA | TRBJ2-5 | TRBD2 | TRBV7-8 | TGTGCCAGCAGCTTACGGGCTAGCGGTCCCGTGGCGGAGACCCAGTACTTC | CASSLRASGPVAETQYF
NA | TRBJ1-3 | NA | TRBV4-3 | TGCGCCAGCAGCTCTACAGGGTCCCCTGGAAACACCATATATTTT | CASSSTGSPGNTIYF
NA | TRBJ2-7 | TRBD1 | TRBV7-2 | TGTGCCAGCAGTCCCAGACAGGGCGGCGAGCAGTACTTC | CASSPRQGGEQYF
few | TRBJ1-2 | NA | TRBV28 | TGTGCCAGCAGTTTATGGGGGGCGGTGAAATCCTACTATGGCTACACCTTC | CASSLWGAVKSYYGYTF
NA | TRBJ1-1 | NA | TRBV20-1 | TGCAGTGTAGGGGGAGACACTGAAGCTTTCTTT | CSVGGDTEAFF
NA | TRBJ1-1 | NA | TRBV13 | TGTGCCAGCAGCTCGAACGTACAGGGCAACACTGAAGCTTTCTTT | CASSSNVQGNTEAFF
NA | TRBJ2-7 | TRBD1 | TRBV10-3 | TGTGCCATCGGACAGGGTCGGGAAGAGCAGTACTTC | CAIGQGREEQYF
NA | TRBJ1-2 | NA | TRBV27 | TGTGCCAGCAGTTTAAGGGAGAGTGGGGGCTACACCTTC | CASSLRESGGYTF
few | TRBJ1-2 | NA | TRBV5-1 | TGCGCCAGCAGCTTGGGGCAGGCTAACTATGGCTACACCTTC | CASSLGQANYGYTF
once | TRBJ2-3 | TRBD2 | TRBV28 | TGTGCCAGCAGTTTATGGGCTAGCGGGATAAGCACAGATACGCAGTATTTT | CASSLWASGISTDTQYF
NA | TRBJ1-1 | NA | TRBV2 | TGTGCCAGCAGACTAACAGGGAGAAACACTGAAGCTTTCTTT | CASRLTGRNTEAFF